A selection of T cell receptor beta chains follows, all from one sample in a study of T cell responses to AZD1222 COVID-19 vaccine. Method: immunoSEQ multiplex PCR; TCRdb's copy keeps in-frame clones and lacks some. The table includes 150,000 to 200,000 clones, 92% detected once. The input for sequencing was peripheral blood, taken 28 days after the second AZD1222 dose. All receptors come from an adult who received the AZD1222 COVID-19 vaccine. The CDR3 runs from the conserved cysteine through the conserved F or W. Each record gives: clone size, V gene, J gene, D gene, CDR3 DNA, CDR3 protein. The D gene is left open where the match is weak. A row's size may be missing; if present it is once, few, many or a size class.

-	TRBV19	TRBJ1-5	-	TGTGCCAGTAGTGAGCAGGGTTTGACCCAGCATTTT	CASSEQGLTQHF
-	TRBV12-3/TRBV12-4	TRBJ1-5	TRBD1	TGTGCCAGCGACAGACAGGGATATCAGCCCCAGCATTTT	CASDRQGYQPQHF
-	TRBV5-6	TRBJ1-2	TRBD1	TGTGCCAGCAGCTTGGGAGGGACAGGCTATGGCTACACCTTC	CASSLGGTGYGYTF
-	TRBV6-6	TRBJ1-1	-	TGTGCCAGCAGTTACTTAGTAGAGGTTAGCACTGAAGCTTTCTTT	CASSYLVEVSTEAFF
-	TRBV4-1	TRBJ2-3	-	TGCGCCAGCAGCCCCCCCGGTCAGGGGACTTCGGGTACGCAGTATTTT	CASSPPGQGTSGTQYF
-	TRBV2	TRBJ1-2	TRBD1	TGTGCCAGCAGACCTGGGACAGCTAACTATGGCTACACCTTC	CASRPGTANYGYTF
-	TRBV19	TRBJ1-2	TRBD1	TGTGCCAGTAGTATAGAACACAGGGGGATCTATGGCTACACCTTC	CASSIEHRGIYGYTF
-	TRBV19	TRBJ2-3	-	TGTGCCAGTAGTATTAAATGGCCCCTAGGCACAGATACGCAGTATTTT	CASSIKWPLGTDTQYF
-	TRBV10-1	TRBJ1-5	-	TGCGCCAGCAGTCCCCCCGGGGAAAGGGTGGTAGGGCCCCAGCATTTT	CASSPPGERVVGPQHF
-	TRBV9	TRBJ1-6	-	TGTGCCAGCACCTTGGGAAAGGCCGGGAATTCACCCCTCCACTTT	CASTLGKAGNSPLHF
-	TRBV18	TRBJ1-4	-	TGTGCCAGCTCACCACAGGAAAGAGATGAAAAACTGTTTTTT	CASSPQERDEKLFF
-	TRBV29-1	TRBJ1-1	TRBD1	TGCAGCGTTACCAGACAGGGGGATACTGAAGCTTTCTTT	CSVTRQGDTEAFF
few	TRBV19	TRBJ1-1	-	TGTGCCAGCAGAGGGCGGAGGACTGAAGCTTTCTTT	CASRGRRTEAFF
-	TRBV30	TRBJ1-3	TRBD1	TGTGCCTGGAGTGGACAGGGTGGAAACACCATATATTTT	CAWSGQGGNTIYF
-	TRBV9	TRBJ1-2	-	TGTGCCAGCAGCCACAGGGTCTCAAAGGGCTACACCTTC	CASSHRVSKGYTF
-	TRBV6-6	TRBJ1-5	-	TGTGCCAGCAGGGATGGGTCGCTCAATCAGCCCCAGCATTTT	CASRDGSLNQPQHF
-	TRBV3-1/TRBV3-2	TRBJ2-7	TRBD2	TGTGCCAGCAGCCTCGGACTAGCGGGAAACTACGAGCAGTACTTC	CASSLGLAGNYEQYF
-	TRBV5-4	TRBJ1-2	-	TGTGCCAGCACCACGGGCAGGGGAAACTATGGCTACACCTTC	CASTTGRGNYGYTF
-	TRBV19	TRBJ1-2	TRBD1	TGTGCCAGTAGTTCCCAGGGGGCCCCAGCTAACTATGGCTACACCTTC	CASSSQGAPANYGYTF
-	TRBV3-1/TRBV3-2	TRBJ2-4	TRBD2	TGTGCCAGCAGCCTAGCGGGGGAGGGAAACATTCAGTACTTC	CASSLAGEGNIQYF
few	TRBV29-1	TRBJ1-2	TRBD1	TGCAGCGTTGTACTGCAGGGGGCGTATGGCTACACCTTC	CSVVLQGAYGYTF
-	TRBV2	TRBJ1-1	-	TGTGCCAGCAGTGATTCGGGTAACACTGAAGCTTTCTTT	CASSDSGNTEAFF
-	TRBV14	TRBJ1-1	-	TGTGCCAGCAGCCATTTTCGCGGCCGGGGGGCGACTGAAGCTTTCTTT	CASSHFRGRGATEAFF
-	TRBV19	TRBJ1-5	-	TGTGCCAGTAGTCCTTCGGCGGGTAGCAATCAGCCCCAGCATTTT	CASSPSAGSNQPQHF
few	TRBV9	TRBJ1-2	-	TGTGCCAGCAGCGCCGGGACGCAGACCTATGGCTACACCTTC	CASSAGTQTYGYTF
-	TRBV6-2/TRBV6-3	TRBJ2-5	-	TGTGCCAGCAGCCTTGAAGAGACCCAGTACTTC	CASSLEETQYF
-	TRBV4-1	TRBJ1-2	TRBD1	TGCGCCAGCAGCCAAGAGCCCAGGGGGCTAGATGGCTACACCTTC	CASSQEPRGLDGYTF
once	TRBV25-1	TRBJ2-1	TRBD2	TGTGCCAGCAGTGAAATTCCCAGCGGGGGGTACAATGAGCAGTTCTTC	CASSEIPSGGYNEQFF
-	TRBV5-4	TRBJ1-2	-	TGTGCCAGCAGCGCCGGGACCGAAGTCTATGGCTACACCTTC	CASSAGTEVYGYTF
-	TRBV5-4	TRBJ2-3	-	TGTGCCAGCACCCCAGAACGGGGGAGGACAGATACGCAGTATTTT	CASTPERGRTDTQYF
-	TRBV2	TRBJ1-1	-	TGTGCCAGCAGTGCTGGCCCGAACACTGAAGCTTTCTTT	CASSAGPNTEAFF
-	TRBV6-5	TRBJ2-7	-	TGTGCCAGCAGCCGTAGGACAAAAAACTACGAGCAGTACTTC	CASSRRTKNYEQYF
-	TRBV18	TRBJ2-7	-	TGTGCCAGCTCACCTAGACATGGCTACGAGCAGTACTTC	CASSPRHGYEQYF